Shown below are 11 T cell receptor beta chains from a single sample sequenced in a study of blood T cell repertoires in COVID-19. Using immunoSEQ multiplex PCR, the repertoire was profiled, and TCRdb retains in-frame clones only, with some absent. Of approximately 190,000 clones in the sample, around 86% were seen once. Sequencing was carried out using peripheral blood. The receptors derive from a woman aged 40-49 years with acute or convalescent COVID-19.

The gene calls are TRBV27 and TRBJ1-4; D is perhaps TRBD1 (6 bases). CDR3 size: 15 residues. The V gene lost 1 base and the J gene lost 6 bases, with 12 bases spanning the gap. CDR1 is MNHEY and CDR2 is SMNVEV in the germline V gene (reference sequence). The CDR3 DNA follows: TGTGCCAGCAGTTTATTACAGGGTATCCATGAAAAACTGTTTTTT. It yields the protein CASSLLQGIHEKLFF.

This chain joins TRBV6-1 and TRBJ1-2; the match to TRBD1 covers 8 bases. With V trimmed by 3 bases and J by 8 bases, 11 bases remained unmatched. This CDR3 is 15 amino acids long. Germline values: CDR1 MNHNS, CDR2 SASEGT. CDR3 sequence (DNA): TGTGCCAGCAGTGAGTTGCAGGGGGCGATTAGGGGCTACACCTTC. This translates into CASSELQGAIRGYTF.

This chain joins TRBV11-1 and TRBJ1-1, with D unresolved. This CDR3 region has 16 residues. Germline V lookup: CDR1 SGHAT, CDR2 FQDESV (reference sequence). Between the trimmed V and J ends, which lost 1 base and 4 bases, there was a span of 16 bases. For the CDR3, the DNA is TGTGCCAGCAGCTTAGTCCAACTAGGTCTCGGCACTGAAGCTTTCTTT. Protein product: CASSLVQLGLGTEAFF. Full variable domain (outside the CDR3, taken from reference TRBV11-1 and TRBJ1-1): EAEVAQSPRYKITEKSQAVAFWCDPISGHATLYWYRQILGQGPELLVQFQDESVVDDSQLPKDRFSAERLKGVDSTLKIQPAELGDSAMYLCASSLVQLGLGTEAFFGQGTRLTVV.

CDR3 loop: CATSDPGQMTYNEQFF. The CDR3 nucleotides read TGTGCCACCAGTGACCCCGGACAGATGACCTACAATGAGCAGTTCTTC. This chain joins TRBV24-1 and TRBJ2-1, with D perhaps matching TRBD1 (6 bases). The ends were cut back, 4 bases at V and 2 bases at J, with 14 bases in the middle. The CDR3 sequence is 16 residues long. CDR1 and CDR2 (germline): KGHDR, SFDVKD.

This clone showed up just a few times. The rearrangement joins TRBV28 to TRBJ2-7; 10 nucleotides agree with TRBD1. The germline V gene has CDR1 MDHEN and CDR2 SYDVKM. Unmatched junction bases numbered 3, after V lost 4 bases and J lost 3 bases. The CDR3 has 14 amino acids. CDR3 sequence reads: CASSWTGGNYEQYF. The DNA of the CDR3 is TGTGCCAGCAGTTGGACAGGGGGGAACTACGAGCAGTACTTC.

CDR3 nucleotides: TGTGCCAGCAGCCAAGGATTACAGGGAGCTCAGCCCCAGCATTTT. Its translation is CASSQGLQGAQPQHF. The chain combines TRBV3-1 (or the pseudogene TRBV3-2) with TRBJ1-5; D perhaps matches TRBD1 (6 bases). Germline V gene sequence: CDR1 LGHDT, CDR2 YNNKEL (reference sequence). The length of the CDR3 is 15 residues. Trimming left V 1 base short and J 6 bases short, with 13 bases between.

Here the CDR3 DNA reads TGTGCCAGCAGTCCTGTAGGGGCTGGAAACACCATATATTTT. Translating gives CASSPVGAGNTIYF. V and J are TRBV28 and TRBJ1-3, with D possibly being TRBD1 (5 bases). V shed 5 bases and J shed 2 bases, with 10 bases lying between them. Per germline, CDR1 MDHEN and CDR2 SYDVKM. This CDR3 comprises 14 residues. Using reference TRBV28 and TRBJ1-3 for the parts outside the CDR3, the full variable domain is DVKVTQSSRYLVKRTGEKVFLECVQDMDHENMFWYRQDPGLGLRLIYFSYDVKMKEKGDIPEGYSVSREKKERFSLILESASTNQTSMYLCASSPVGAGNTIYFGEGSWLTVV.

The chain has TRBV11-2 and TRBJ2-3; the D gene is possibly TRBD2 (6 bases). There are 16 residues in the CDR3. Trimming cost V 3 bases and J 5 bases, with 18 bases left between them. CDR1 is SGHAT, CDR2 FQNNGV, per germline. The CDR3 DNA sequence: TGTGCCAGCAGCTTTTCCGGGGGTTGGCTGGAAGATACGCAGTATTTT. Its translation is CASSFSGGWLEDTQYF.

This clone was found once. The genes are TRBV5-1 and TRBJ2-5, with 15 bases matching TRBD2. CDR1 is SGHRS and CDR2 is YFSETQ in the germline V gene. The CDR3 extends over 17 amino acids. The V and J ends lost 4 bases and 3 bases, in that order; junction bases with no gene match: 7. CDR3: CASSTGLAGGVEETQYF. The CDR3 DNA reads as TGCGCCAGCAGCACGGGACTAGCGGGAGGTGTGGAAGAGACCCAGTACTTC.

This clone was counted a few times. The chain carries TRBV7-6 and TRBJ2-7, with D perhaps TRBD2 (5 bases). The CDR3 is 15 residues long. Trimming cost V 0 bases and J 5 bases, with 14 bases left between them. Germline V gene lookup returns CDR1 SGHVS and CDR2 FNYEAQ. The CDR3 bases are TGTGCCAGCAGCTTAGCGGAGAGATTGACTAACGAGCAGTACTTC. Its translation is CASSLAERLTNEQYF.

The table lists this clone with a few counts. The rearrangement uses TRBV9 and TRBJ2-7, with 7 bases fitting TRBD1. The length of the CDR3 is 14 residues. The J segment lost 4 bases and the V segment lost 4 bases, leaving 8 bases of the junction unmatched. In germline, CDR1 is SGDLS, CDR2 YYNGEE. DNA for the CDR3: TGTGCCAGCAGCAGAGGACAGGAGAGGTACGAGCAGTACTTC. It is translated as CASSRGQERYEQYF.